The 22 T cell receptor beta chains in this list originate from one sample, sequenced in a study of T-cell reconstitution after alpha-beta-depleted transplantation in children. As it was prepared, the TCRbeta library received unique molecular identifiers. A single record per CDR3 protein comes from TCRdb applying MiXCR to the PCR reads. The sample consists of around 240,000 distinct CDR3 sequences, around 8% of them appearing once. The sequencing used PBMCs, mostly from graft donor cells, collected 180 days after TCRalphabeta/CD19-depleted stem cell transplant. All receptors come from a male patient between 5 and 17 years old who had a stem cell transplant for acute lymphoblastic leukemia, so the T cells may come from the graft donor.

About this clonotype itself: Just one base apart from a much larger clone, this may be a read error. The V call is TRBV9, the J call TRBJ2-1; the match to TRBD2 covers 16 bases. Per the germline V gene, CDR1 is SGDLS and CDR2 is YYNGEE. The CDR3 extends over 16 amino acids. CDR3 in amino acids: CASSVLGTSGGDDQFF. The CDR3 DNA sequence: TGTGCCAGCAGCGTATTAGGGACTAGCGGGGGGGATGACCAGTTCTTC.

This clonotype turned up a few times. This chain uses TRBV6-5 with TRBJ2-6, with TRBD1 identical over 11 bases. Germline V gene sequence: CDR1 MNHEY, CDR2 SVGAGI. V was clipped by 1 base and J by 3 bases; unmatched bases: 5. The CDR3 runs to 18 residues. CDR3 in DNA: TGTGCCAGCAGTTACTTTGGACAGGGGGCCTATGGGGCCAACGTCCTGACTTTC. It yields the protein CASSYFGQGAYGANVLTF.

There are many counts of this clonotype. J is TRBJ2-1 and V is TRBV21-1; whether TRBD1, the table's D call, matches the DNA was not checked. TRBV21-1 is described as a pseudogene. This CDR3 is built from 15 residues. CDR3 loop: CASSPPPAPNNEQFF. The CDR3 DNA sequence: TGTGCCAGCAGCCCCCCGCCGGCCCCCAACAATGAGCAGTTCTTC.

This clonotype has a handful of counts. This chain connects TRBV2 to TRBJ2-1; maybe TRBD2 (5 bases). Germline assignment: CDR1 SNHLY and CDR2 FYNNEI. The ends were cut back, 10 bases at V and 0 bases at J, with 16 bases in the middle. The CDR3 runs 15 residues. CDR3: CANSLGKSSYNEQFF. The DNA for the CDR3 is TGTGCCAACTCCCTCGGGAAGAGCTCCTACAATGAGCAGTTCTTC.

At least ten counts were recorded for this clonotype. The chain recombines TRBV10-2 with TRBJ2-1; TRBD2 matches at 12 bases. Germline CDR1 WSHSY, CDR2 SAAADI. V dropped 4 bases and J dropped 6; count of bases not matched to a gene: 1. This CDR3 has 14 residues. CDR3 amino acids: CASSGLAGANEQFF. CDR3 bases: TGCGCCAGCAGTGGACTAGCGGGAGCCAATGAGCAGTTCTTC.

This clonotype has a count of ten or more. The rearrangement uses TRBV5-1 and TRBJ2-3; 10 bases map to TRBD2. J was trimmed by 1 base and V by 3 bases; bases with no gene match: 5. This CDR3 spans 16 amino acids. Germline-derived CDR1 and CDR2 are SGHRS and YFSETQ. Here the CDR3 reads CASSSPGLARTDTQYF. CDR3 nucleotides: TGCGCCAGCAGCTCGCCGGGACTAGCGCGCACAGATACGCAGTATTTT.

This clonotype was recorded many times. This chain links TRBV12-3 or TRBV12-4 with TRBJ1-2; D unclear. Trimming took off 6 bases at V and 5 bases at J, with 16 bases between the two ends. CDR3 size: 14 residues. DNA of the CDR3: TGTGCCAGCAGCCGCCCCGGAGGGTTATATGGCTACACCTTC. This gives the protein CASSRPGGLYGYTF.

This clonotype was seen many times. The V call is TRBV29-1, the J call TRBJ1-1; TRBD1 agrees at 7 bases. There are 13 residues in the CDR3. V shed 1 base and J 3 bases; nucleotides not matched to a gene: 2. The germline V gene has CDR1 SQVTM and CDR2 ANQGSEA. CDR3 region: CSVEGQGYTEAFF. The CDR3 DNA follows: TGCAGCGTTGAAGGACAGGGCTACACTGAAGCTTTCTTT.

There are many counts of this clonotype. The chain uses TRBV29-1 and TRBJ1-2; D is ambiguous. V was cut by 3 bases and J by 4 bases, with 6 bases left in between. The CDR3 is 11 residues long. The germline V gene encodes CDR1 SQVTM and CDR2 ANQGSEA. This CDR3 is CSVDDGYGYTF. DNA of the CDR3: TGCAGCGTTGATGACGGCTATGGCTACACCTTC.

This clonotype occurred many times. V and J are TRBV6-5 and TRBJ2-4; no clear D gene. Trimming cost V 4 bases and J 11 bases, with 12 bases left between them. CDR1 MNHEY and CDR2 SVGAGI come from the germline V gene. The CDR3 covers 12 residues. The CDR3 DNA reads TGTGCCAGCAGTTCCCCGACCAGTTTTCAGTACTTC. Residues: CASSSPTSFQYF.

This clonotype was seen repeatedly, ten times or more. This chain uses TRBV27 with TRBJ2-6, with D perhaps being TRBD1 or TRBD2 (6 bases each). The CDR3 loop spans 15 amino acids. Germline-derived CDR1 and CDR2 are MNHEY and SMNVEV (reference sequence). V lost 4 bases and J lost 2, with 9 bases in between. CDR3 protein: CASSWRGAGANVLTF. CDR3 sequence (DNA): TGTGCCAGCAGTTGGAGGGGGGCTGGGGCCAACGTCCTGACTTTC.

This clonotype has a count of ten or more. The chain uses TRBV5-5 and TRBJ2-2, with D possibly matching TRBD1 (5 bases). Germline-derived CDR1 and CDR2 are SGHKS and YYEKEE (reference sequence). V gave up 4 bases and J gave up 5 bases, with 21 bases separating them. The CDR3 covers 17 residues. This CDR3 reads CASSPQGRVVSTGELFF. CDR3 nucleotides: TGTGCCAGCAGCCCCCAGGGCAGGGTGGTTTCAACCGGGGAGCTGTTTTTT.

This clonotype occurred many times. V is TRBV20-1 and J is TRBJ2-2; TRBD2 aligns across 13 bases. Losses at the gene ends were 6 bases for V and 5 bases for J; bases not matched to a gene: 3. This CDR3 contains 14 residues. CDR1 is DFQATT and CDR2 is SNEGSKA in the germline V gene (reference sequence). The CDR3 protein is CSAPTSGGTGELFF. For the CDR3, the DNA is TGCAGTGCACCGACTAGCGGGGGGACCGGGGAGCTGTTTTTT.

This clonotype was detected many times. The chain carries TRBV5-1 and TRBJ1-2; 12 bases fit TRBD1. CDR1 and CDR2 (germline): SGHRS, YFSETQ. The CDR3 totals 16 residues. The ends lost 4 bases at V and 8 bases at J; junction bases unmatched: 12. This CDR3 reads CASSGRDRGLRNGYTF. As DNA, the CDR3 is TGCGCCAGCAGCGGACGGGACAGGGGGCTTCGGAACGGCTACACCTTC.

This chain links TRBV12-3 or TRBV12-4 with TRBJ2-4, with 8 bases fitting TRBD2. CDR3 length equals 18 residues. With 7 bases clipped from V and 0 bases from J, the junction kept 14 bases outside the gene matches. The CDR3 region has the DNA TGTGCCAGCACCACCGGGGGGGGTGGGCAACTAGCCAAAAACATTCAGTACTTC. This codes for CASTTGGGGQLAKNIQYF.

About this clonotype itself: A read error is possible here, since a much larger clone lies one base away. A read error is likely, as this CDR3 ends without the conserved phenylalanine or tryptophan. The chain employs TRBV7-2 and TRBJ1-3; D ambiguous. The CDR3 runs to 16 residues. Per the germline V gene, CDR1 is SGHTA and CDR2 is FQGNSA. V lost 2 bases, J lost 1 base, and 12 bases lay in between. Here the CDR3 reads CASSLKVVRSGNTIYC. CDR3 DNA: TGTGCCAGCAGCTTAAAGGTCGTAAGATCTGGAAACACCATATATTGT.

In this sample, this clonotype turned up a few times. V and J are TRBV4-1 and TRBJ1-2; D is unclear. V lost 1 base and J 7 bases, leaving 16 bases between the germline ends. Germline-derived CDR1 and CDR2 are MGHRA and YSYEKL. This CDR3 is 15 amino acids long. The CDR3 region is CASSQGNGAIGGYTF. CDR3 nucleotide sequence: TGCGCCAGCAGCCAAGGAAACGGCGCGATTGGTGGCTACACCTTC.

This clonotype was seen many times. CDR3 in amino acids: CASSLVGAKNIQYF. For the CDR3, the DNA is TGTGCCAGCAGCCTCGTCGGGGCCAAAAACATTCAGTACTTC. The chain couples TRBV11-1 to TRBJ2-4; D gene unclear. This CDR3 has 14 residues. Germline V lookup: CDR1 SGHAT, CDR2 FQDESV (reference sequence). The V end was cut by 5 bases, the J end by 1 base, with 9 bases between.

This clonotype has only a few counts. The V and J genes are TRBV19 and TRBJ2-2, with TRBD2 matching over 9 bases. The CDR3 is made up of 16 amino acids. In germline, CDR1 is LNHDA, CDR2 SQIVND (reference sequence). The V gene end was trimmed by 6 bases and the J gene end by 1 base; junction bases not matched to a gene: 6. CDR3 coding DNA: TGTGCCAGTAGCGATAGCGGGAGTAGGAACACCGGGGAGCTGTTTTTT. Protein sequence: CASSDSGSRNTGELFF.

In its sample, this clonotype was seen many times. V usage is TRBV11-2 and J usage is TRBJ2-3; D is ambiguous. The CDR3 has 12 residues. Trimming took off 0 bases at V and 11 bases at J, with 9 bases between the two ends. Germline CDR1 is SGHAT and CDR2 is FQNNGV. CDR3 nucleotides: TGTGCCAGCAGCTTAGATCCAACGAAGCAGTATTTT. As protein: CASSLDPTKQYF.

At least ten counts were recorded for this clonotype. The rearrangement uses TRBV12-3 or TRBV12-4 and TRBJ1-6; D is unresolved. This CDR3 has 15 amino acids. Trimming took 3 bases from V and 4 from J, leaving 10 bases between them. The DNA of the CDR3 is TGTGCCAGCAGTTTTGGGAGCATTTATAATTCACCCCTCCACTTT. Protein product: CASSFGSIYNSPLHF.

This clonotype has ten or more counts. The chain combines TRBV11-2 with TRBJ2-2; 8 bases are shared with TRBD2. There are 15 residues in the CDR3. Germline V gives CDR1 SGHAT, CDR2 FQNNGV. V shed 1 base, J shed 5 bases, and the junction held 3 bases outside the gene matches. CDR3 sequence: CASSLGLATTGELFF. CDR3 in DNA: TGTGCCAGCAGCTTAGGACTAGCGACGACCGGGGAGCTGTTTTTT. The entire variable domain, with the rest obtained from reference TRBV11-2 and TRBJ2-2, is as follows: EAGVAQSPRYKIIEKRQSVAFWCNPISGHATLYWYQQILGQGPKLLIQFQNNGVVDDSQLPKDRFSAERLKGVDSTLKIQPAKLEDSAVYLCASSLGLATTGELFFGEGSRLTVL.